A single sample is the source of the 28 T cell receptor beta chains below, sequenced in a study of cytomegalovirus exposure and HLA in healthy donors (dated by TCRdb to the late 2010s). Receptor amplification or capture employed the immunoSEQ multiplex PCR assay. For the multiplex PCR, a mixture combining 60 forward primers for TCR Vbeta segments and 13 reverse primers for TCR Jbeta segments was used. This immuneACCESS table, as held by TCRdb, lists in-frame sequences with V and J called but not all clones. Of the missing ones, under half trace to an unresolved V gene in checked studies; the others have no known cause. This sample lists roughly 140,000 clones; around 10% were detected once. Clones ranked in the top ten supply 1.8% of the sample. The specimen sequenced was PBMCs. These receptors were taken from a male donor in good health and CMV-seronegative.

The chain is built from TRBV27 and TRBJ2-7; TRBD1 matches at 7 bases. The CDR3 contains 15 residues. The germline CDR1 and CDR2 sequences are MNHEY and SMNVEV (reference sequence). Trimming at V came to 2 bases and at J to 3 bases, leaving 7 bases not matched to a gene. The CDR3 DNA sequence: TGTGCCAGCAGTTTAACGACAGGGAACCGCTACGAGCAGTACTTC. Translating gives CASSLTTGNRYEQYF.

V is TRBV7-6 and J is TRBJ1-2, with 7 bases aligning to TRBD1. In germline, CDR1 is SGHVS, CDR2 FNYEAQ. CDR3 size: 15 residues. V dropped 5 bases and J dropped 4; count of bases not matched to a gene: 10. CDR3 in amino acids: CASSPRDSVSYGYTF. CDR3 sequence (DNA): TGTGCCAGCAGCCCTCGGGACAGCGTTTCCTATGGCTACACCTTC.

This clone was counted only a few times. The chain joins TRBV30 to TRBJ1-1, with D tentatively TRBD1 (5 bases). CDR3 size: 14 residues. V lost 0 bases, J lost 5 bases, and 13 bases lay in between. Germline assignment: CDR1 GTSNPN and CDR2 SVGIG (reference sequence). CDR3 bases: TGTGCCTGGAGTGTCGGGGGGACGGTGACTGAAGCTTTCTTT. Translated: CAWSVGGTVTEAFF.

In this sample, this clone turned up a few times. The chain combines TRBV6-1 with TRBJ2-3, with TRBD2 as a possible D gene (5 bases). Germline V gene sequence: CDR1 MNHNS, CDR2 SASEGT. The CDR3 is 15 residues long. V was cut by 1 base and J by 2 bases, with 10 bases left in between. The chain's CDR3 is CASSEVGLNTDTQYF. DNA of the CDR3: TGTGCCAGCAGTGAAGTAGGACTGAACACAGATACGCAGTATTTT.

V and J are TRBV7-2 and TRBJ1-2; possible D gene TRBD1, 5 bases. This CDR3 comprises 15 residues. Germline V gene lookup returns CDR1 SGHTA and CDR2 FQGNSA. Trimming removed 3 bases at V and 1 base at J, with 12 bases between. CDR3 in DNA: TGTGCCAGCAGCTTCCTTTCTCAGGGTAACTATGGCTACACCTTC. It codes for CASSFLSQGNYGYTF.

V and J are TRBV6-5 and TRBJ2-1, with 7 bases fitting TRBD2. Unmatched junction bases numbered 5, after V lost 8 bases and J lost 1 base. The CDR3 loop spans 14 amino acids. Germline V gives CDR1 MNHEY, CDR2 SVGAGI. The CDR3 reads CASAAGVSYNEQFF. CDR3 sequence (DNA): TGTGCCAGCGCGGCGGGAGTTTCCTACAATGAGCAGTTCTTC.

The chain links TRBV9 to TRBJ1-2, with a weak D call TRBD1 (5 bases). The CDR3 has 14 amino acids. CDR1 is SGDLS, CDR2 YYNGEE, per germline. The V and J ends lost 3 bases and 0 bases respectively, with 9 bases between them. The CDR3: CASSAQETNYGYTF. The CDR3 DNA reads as TGTGCCAGCAGCGCACAGGAGACTAACTATGGCTACACCTTC.

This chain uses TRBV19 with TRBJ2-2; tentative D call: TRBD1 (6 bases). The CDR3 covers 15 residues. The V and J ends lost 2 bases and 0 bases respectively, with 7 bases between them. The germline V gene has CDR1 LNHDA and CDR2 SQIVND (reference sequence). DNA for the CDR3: TGTGCCAGTAGTATATGGGACACGAACACCGGGGAGCTGTTTTTT. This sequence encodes CASSIWDTNTGELFF.

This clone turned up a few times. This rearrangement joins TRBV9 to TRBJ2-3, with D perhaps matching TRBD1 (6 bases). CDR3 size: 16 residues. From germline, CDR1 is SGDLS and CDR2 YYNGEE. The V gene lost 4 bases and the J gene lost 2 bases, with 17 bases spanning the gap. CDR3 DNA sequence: TGTGCCAGCAGCTATGACAGGAACTTCTTCACAGATACGCAGTATTTT. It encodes CASSYDRNFFTDTQYF.

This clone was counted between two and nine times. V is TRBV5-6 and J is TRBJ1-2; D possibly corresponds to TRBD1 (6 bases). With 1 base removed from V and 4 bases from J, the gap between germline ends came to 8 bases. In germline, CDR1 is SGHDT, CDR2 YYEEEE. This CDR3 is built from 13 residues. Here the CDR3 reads CASSLTQGYGYTF. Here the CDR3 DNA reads TGTGCCAGCAGCTTGACACAGGGCTATGGCTACACCTTC.

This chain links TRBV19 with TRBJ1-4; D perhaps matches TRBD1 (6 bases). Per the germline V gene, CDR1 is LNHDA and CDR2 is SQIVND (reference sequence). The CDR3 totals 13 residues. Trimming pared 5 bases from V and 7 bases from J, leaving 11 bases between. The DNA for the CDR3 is TGTGCCAGTAGTGCCAGGGGAGTTGAAAAACTGTTTTTT. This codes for CASSARGVEKLFF.

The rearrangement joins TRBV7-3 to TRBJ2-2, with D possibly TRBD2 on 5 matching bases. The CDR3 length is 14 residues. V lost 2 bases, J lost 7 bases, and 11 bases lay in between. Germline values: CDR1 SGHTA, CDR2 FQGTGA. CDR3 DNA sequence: TGTGCCAGCAGCTTACGCGGGCCGGGCGGGGAGCTGTTTTTT. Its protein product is CASSLRGPGGELFF.

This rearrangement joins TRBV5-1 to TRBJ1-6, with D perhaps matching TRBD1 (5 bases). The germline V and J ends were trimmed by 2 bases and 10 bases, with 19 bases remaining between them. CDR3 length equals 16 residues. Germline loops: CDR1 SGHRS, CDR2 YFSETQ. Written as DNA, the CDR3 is TGCGCCAGCAGCTTCGGGCAAGGGGAAATAAGCTCACCCCTCCACTTT. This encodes CASSFGQGEISSPLHF.

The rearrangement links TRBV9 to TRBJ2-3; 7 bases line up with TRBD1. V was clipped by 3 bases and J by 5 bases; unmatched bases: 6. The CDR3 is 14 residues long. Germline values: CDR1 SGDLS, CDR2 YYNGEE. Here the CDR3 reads CASSADRAQDTQYF. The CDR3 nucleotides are TGTGCCAGCAGCGCTGACAGGGCCCAAGATACGCAGTATTTT.

The CDR3 loop is CASSYLGLAGVEQYF. CDR3 bases: TGTGCCAGCAGTTACTTGGGACTAGCGGGAGTCGAGCAGTACTTC. J is TRBJ2-7 and V is TRBV6-5, with 14 bases lining up with TRBD2. Losses at the gene ends were 1 base for V and 6 bases for J; bases not matched to a gene: 2. The CDR3 runs to 15 residues. Per germline, CDR1 MNHEY and CDR2 SVGAGI.

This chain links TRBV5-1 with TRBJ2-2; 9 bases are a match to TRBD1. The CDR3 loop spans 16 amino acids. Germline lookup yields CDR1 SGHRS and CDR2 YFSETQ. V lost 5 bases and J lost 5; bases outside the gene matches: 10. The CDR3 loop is CASRSVGTGTTGELFF. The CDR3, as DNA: TGCGCCAGCAGGTCGGTCGGGACAGGGACGACCGGGGAGCTGTTTTTT.

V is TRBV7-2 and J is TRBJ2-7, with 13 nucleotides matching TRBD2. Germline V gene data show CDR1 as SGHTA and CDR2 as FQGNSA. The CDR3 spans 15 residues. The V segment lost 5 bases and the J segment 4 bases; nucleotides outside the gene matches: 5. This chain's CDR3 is CASSPRLAGGYEQYF. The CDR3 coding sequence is TGTGCCAGCAGCCCTCGACTAGCGGGGGGTTACGAGCAGTACTTC.

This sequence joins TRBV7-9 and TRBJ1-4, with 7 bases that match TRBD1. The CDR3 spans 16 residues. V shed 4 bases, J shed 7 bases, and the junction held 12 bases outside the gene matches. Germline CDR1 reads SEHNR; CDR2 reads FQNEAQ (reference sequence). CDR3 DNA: TGTGCCAGCAGCTCCCGACAGGGACCCCTAGGTGAAAAACTGTTTTTT. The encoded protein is CASSSRQGPLGEKLFF.

CDR3 in amino acids: CASSFSIRDRGYEQYF. CDR3 DNA sequence: TGTGCCAGCAGCTTCTCCATACGGGACAGGGGTTACGAGCAGTACTTC. This sequence joins TRBV5-8 and TRBJ2-7; 10 bases align to TRBD1. The CDR3 totals 16 residues. V was clipped by 2 bases and J by 4 bases; unmatched bases: 9. From germline, CDR1 is SGHTS and CDR2 YDEGEE.

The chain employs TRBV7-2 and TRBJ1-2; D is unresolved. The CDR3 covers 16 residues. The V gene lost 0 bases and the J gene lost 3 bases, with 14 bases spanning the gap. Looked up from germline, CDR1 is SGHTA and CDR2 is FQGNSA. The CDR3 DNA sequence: TGTGCCAGCAGCTTAGCGAGGTCCGGGAGGGACTATGGCTACACCTTC. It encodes CASSLARSGRDYGYTF.

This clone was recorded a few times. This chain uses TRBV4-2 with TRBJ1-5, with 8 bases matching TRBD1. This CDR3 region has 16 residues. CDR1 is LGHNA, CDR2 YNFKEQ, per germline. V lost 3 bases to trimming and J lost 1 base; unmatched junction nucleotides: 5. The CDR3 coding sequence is TGTGCCAGCAGCCAGCCAGGGGGCTTGAGCAATCAGCCCCAGCATTTT. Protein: CASSQPGGLSNQPQHF.

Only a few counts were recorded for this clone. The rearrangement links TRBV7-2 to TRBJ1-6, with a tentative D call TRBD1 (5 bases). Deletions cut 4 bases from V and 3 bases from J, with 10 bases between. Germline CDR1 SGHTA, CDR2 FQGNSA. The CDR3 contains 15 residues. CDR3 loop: CASSWGLSYNSPLHF. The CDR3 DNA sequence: TGTGCCAGCAGCTGGGGACTGAGCTATAATTCACCCCTCCACTTT. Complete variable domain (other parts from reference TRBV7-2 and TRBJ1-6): GAGVSQSPSNKVTEKGKDVELRCDPISGHTALYWYRQSLGQGLEFLIYFQGNSAPDKSGLPSDRFSAERTGGSVSTLTIQRTQQEDSAVYLCASSWGLSYNSPLHFGNGTRLTVT.

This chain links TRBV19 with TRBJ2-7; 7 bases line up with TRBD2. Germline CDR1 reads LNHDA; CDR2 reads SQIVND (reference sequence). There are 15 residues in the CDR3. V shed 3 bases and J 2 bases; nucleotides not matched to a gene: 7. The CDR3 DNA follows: TGTGCCAGTAGTATGGTTCTAGCGGTTCCCTACGAGCAGTACTTC. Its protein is CASSMVLAVPYEQYF.

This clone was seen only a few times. The CDR3 DNA sequence: TGTGCCAGCAGACCCAGGGAGGGGGACACTGAAGCTTTCTTT. It is translated as CASRPREGDTEAFF. This chain links TRBV4-2 with TRBJ1-1, with a tentative D call TRBD1 (6 bases). The CDR3 is 14 amino acids. Germline lookup yields CDR1 LGHNA and CDR2 YNFKEQ. Between the trimmed V and J ends, which lost 6 bases and 3 bases, there was a span of 14 bases.

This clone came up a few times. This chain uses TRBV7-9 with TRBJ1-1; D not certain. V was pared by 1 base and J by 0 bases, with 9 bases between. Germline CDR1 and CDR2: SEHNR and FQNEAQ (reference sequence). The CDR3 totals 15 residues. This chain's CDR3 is CASSLGESMNTEAFF. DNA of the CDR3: TGTGCCAGCAGCTTAGGGGAGTCCATGAACACTGAAGCTTTCTTT.

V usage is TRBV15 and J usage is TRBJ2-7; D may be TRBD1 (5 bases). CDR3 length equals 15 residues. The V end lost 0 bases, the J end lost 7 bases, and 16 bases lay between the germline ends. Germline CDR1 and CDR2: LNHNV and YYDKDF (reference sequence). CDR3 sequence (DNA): TGTGCCACCAGCAGAGATGGACAACCCCACGGGGAGCAGTACTTC. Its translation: CATSRDGQPHGEQYF.

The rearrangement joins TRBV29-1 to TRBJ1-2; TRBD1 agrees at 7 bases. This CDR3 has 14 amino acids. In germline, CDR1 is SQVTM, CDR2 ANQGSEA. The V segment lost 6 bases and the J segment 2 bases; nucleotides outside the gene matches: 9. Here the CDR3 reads CSVPFLQGNYGYTF. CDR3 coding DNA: TGCAGCGTCCCCTTTCTACAGGGGAACTATGGCTACACCTTC.

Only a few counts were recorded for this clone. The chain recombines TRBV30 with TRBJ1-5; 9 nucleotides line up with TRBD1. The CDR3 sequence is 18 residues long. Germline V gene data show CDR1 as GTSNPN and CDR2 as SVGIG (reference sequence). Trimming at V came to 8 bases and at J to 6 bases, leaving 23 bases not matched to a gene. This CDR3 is CAGQPKDGGQGYGQPQHF. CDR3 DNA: TGTGCCGGACAACCCAAAGATGGGGGACAGGGATACGGTCAGCCCCAGCATTTT. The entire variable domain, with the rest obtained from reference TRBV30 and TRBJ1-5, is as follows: SQTIHQWPATLVQPVGSPLSLECTVEGTSNPNLYWYRQAAGRGLQLLFYSVGIGQISSEVPQNLSASRPQDRQFILSSKKLLLSDSGFYLCAGQPKDGGQGYGQPQHFGDGTRLSIL.